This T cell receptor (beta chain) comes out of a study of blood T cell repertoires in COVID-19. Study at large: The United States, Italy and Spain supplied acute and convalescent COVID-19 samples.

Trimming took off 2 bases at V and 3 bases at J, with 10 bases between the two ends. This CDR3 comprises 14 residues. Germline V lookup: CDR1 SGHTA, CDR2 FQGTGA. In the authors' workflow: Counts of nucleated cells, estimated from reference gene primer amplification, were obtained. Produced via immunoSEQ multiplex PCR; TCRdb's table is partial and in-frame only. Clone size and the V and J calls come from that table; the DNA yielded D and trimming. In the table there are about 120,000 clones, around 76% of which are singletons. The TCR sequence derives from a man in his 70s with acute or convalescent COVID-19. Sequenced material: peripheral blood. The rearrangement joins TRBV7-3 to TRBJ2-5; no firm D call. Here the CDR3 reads CASSLRPREETQYF. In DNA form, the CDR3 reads TGTGCCAGCAGCTTACGTCCTCGAGAAGAGACCCAGTACTTC.